This T cell receptor beta chain was obtained from a study of blood T cell repertoires in COVID-19. This clone was detected once. CDR3 length: 16 residues. Trimming shortened V by 3 bases and J by 0 bases, and 12 bases separated the two germline ends. CDR1 and CDR2 from the germline V gene are SNHLY and FYNNEI. Only in-frame clones appear in the TCRdb table, and some are missing; sequencing was by immunoSEQ multiplex PCR. The table has 250,000 to 300,000 clones, 88% seen once. This rearrangement joins TRBV2 to TRBJ1-3, with D possibly matching TRBD1 (6 bases). The receptor's source is a woman aged 30 to 39 with COVID-19, enrolled during active disease. Sequenced input: peripheral blood. The DNA for the CDR3 is TGTGCCAGCAGTGACGCAGGGGCGGGCTCTGGAAACACCATATATTTT. This sequence encodes CASSDAGAGSGNTIYF.